The 14 T cell receptor beta chains below were found in one sample sequenced in a study of control samples from healthy donors and cancer patients (dated by TCRdb to about 2020). Libraries were built with the immunoSEQ multiplex PCR assay. TCRdb took this table from immuneACCESS and kept in-frame rearrangements with V and J called. Such tables lack part of the clones; where checked against another copy, unresolved V genes explain under half of the gap, and the rest is unexplained. In this sample the table shows some 130,000 clones, approximately 92% of which occur a single time. Jointly, the top ten make up 2.1% of the sample. The specimen sequenced was blood. These receptors came from a woman aged 45-65 years in good health.

V and J are TRBV10-1 and TRBJ2-7, with 11 positions matching TRBD1. Germline CDR1 reads WNHNN; CDR2 reads SYGVQD (reference sequence). Trimming took 5 bases from V and 3 from J; bases not matched to a gene: 6. This CDR3 is built from 15 residues. CDR3 nucleotide sequence: TGCGCCAGCAGTAAGGGAGGGACAGGGGGCTACGAGCAGTACTTC. The encoded protein is CASSKGGTGGYEQYF.

This clone was seen just once. The chain couples TRBV5-1 to TRBJ1-1; D unresolved. From germline, CDR1 is SGHRS and CDR2 YFSETQ. Trimming removed 3 bases at V and 1 base at J, with 7 bases between. CDR3 length equals 13 residues. CDR3 DNA sequence: TGCGCCAGCAGCTCGCAAGGGAACACTGAAGCTTTCTTT. It codes for CASSSQGNTEAFF.

V is TRBV19 and J is TRBJ1-2, with unresolved D. V lost 6 bases and J 2 bases, leaving 10 bases between the germline ends. CDR1 and CDR2 from the germline V gene are LNHDA and SQIVND (reference sequence). This CDR3 has 13 amino acids. CDR3 nucleotide sequence: TGTGCCAGTAGGGCTGGCACGAACTATGGCTACACCTTC. It yields the protein CASRAGTNYGYTF.

The chain is built from TRBV19 and TRBJ2-5; 7 nucleotides line up with TRBD1. Germline CDR1 and CDR2: LNHDA and SQIVND (reference sequence). This CDR3 is built from 14 residues. Germline trimming cut 6 bases from V and 1 base from J; bases unmatched to any gene: 5. Here the CDR3 reads CASRNRGSQETQYF. The DNA of the CDR3 is TGTGCCAGTAGGAACAGGGGAAGCCAAGAGACCCAGTACTTC. Using reference TRBV19 and TRBJ2-5 for the parts outside the CDR3, the full variable domain is DGGITQSPKYLFRKEGQNVTLSCEQNLNHDAMYWYRQDPGQGLRLIYYSQIVNDFQKGDIAEGYSVSREKKESFPLTVTSAQKNPTAFYLCASRNRGSQETQYFGPGTRLLVL.

This clone was picked up one time. A read error may account for a junction end that differs from germline. The chain has TRBV5-4 and TRBJ2-2; TRBD1 agrees at 10 bases. CDR1 and CDR2 (germline): SGHNT, YYREEE (reference sequence). The CDR3 runs 16 residues. The CDR3 sequence is CASSLGDRGFTGELFF. Here the CDR3 DNA reads TGTGCCAGCAGTTTGGGGGACAGGGGTTTCACCGGGGAGCTGTTTTTT.

V gene TRBV10-1 combines with J gene TRBJ2-6; D gene ambiguous. Germline lookup yields CDR1 WNHNN and CDR2 SYGVQD (reference sequence). V gave up 8 bases and J gave up 3 bases, with 11 bases separating them. The CDR3 is 14 amino acids. CDR3 DNA: TGCGCCAGCGGGATGGGGATTGGGGCCAACGTCCTGACTTTC. This sequence encodes CASGMGIGANVLTF.

This chain connects TRBV2 to TRBJ2-7; possibly TRBD2 for D (7 bases). This CDR3 spans 13 amino acids. Trimming cost V 6 bases and J 6 bases, with 15 bases left between them. Germline V gene lookup returns CDR1 SNHLY and CDR2 FYNNEI. In DNA form, the CDR3 reads TGTGCCAGCAGCCGGGGGGAGGGGGTCGAGCAGTACTTC. This translates into CASSRGEGVEQYF.

The chain uses TRBV28 and TRBJ2-1; perhaps D is TRBD1 or TRBD2 (5 bases each). The V gene lost 5 bases and the J gene lost 5 bases, with 22 bases spanning the gap. CDR3 size: 17 residues. Looked up from germline, CDR1 is MDHEN and CDR2 is SYDVKM. In DNA form, the CDR3 reads TGTGCCAGCAGTGACGGGACGAGGGGCCTTCTTAACAATGAGCAGTTCTTC. Translation: CASSDGTRGLLNNEQFF.

This chain uses TRBV28 with TRBJ2-1, with 9 nucleotides matching TRBD2. The CDR3 sequence is 18 residues long. Germline V CDR1 and CDR2: MDHEN, SYDVKM. V dropped 7 bases and J dropped 1; count of bases not matched to a gene: 14. For the CDR3, the DNA is TGTGCCAGCATACGGTCCCTAGCGGGGTATGGATCCTACAATGAGCAGTTCTTC. Encoded protein: CASIRSLAGYGSYNEQFF.

The V and J genes are TRBV5-1 and TRBJ2-3, with D perhaps TRBD2 (6 bases). Germline V lookup: CDR1 SGHRS, CDR2 YFSETQ. The ends were cut back, 4 bases at V and 2 bases at J, with 14 bases in the middle. The CDR3 spans 15 residues. CDR3 protein: CASSLGLLNTDTQYF. CDR3 bases: TGCGCCAGCAGCCTGGGACTCCTTAACACAGATACGCAGTATTTT.

This CDR3 reads CASSLGGQGSYEQYF. CDR3 sequence (DNA): TGTGCCAGCAGTTTAGGGGGACAGGGCTCCTACGAGCAGTACTTC. V gene TRBV28 combines with J gene TRBJ2-7, with 9 bases fitting TRBD1. Germline V gene sequence: CDR1 MDHEN, CDR2 SYDVKM. The junction had 2 bases not matched to a gene; V was cut back by 2 bases and J by 0 bases. The CDR3 loop spans 15 amino acids.

The count of this clone is one. As DNA, the CDR3 is TGTGCCAGCAGCAAATGGGGGAGGCCCCAGCATTTT. As protein: CASSKWGRPQHF. The chain combines TRBV21-1 with TRBJ1-5. TRBV21-1 is a pseudogene. The CDR3 sequence is 12 residues long.

This sequence joins TRBV7-2 and TRBJ2-1; no definite D call. Trimming shortened V by 0 bases and J by 2 bases, and 8 bases separated the two germline ends. The CDR3 has 15 amino acids. Germline CDR1 is SGHTA and CDR2 is FQGNSA. In DNA, the CDR3 is TGTGCCAGCAGCTTAGCGGGCGGTCCCTACAATGAGCAGTTCTTC. Residues: CASSLAGGPYNEQFF.

This chain connects TRBV27 to TRBJ1-1; 8 positions match TRBD1. CDR3 length equals 16 residues. The V and J ends lost 3 bases and 1 base, in that order; junction bases with no gene match: 7. Germline V gene lookup returns CDR1 MNHEY and CDR2 SMNVEV (reference sequence). The CDR3, as DNA: TGTGCCAGCAGTTTTGGCAGGGGGCGATCGAACACTGAAGCTTTCTTT. Protein product: CASSFGRGRSNTEAFF.